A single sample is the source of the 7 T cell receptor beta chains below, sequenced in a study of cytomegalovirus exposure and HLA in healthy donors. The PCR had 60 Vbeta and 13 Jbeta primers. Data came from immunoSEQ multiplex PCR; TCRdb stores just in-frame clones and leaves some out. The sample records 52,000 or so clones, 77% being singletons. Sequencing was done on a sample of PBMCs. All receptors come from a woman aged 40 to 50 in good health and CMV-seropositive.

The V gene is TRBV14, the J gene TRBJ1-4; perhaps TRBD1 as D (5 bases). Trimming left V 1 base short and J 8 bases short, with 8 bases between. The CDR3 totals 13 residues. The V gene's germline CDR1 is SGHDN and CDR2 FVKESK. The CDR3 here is CASSQGQLEKLFF. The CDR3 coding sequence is TGTGCCAGCAGCCAAGGACAGCTCGAAAAACTGTTTTTT.

For the CDR3, the DNA is TGTGCCAGCAGCCAAGATTTTCGGCAGCCCCAGCATTTT. Its protein product is CASSQDFRQPQHF. The rearrangement uses TRBV4-2 and TRBJ1-5; D is unclear. The germline CDR1 and CDR2 sequences are LGHNA and YNFKEQ. The CDR3 has 13 amino acids. V was pared by 0 bases and J by 7 bases, with 7 bases between.

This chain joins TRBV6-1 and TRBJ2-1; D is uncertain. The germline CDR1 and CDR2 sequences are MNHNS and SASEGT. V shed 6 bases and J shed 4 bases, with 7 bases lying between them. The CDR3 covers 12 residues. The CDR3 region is CASSPKYNEQFF. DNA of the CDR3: TGTGCCAGCAGCCCCAAATACAATGAGCAGTTCTTC.

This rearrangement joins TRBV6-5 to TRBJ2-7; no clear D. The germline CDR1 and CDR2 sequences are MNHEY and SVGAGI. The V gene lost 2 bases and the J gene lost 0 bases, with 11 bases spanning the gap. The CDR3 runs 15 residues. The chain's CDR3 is CASSYGYRVSYEQYF. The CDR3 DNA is TGTGCCAGCAGTTACGGGTACAGAGTCTCCTACGAGCAGTACTTC.

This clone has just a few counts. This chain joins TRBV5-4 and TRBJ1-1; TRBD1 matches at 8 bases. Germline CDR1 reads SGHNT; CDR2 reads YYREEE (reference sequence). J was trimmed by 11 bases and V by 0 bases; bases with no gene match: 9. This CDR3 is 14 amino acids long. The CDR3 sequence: CASSLALGDRSAFF. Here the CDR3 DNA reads TGTGCCAGCAGCTTGGCCCTCGGGGACAGGTCGGCTTTCTTT.

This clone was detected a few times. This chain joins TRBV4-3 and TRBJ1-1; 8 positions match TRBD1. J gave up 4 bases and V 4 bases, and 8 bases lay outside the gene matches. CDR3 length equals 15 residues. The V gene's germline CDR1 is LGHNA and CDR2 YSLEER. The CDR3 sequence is CASSPGTGFGTEAFF. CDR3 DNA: TGCGCCAGCAGCCCCGGGACAGGTTTTGGCACTGAAGCTTTCTTT.

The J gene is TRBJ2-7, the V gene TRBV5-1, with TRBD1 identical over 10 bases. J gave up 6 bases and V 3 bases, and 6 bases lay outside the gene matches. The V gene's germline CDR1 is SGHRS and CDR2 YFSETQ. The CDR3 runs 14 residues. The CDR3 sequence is CASSSGTGASEQYF. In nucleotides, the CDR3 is TGCGCCAGCAGCTCCGGGACAGGGGCAAGCGAGCAGTACTTC. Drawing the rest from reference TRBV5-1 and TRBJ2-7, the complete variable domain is KAGVTQTPRYLIKTRGQQVTLSCSPISGHRSVSWYQQTPGQGLQFLFEYFSETQRNKGNFPGRFSGRQFSNSRSEMNVSTLELGDSALYLCASSSGTGASEQYFGPGTRLTVT.